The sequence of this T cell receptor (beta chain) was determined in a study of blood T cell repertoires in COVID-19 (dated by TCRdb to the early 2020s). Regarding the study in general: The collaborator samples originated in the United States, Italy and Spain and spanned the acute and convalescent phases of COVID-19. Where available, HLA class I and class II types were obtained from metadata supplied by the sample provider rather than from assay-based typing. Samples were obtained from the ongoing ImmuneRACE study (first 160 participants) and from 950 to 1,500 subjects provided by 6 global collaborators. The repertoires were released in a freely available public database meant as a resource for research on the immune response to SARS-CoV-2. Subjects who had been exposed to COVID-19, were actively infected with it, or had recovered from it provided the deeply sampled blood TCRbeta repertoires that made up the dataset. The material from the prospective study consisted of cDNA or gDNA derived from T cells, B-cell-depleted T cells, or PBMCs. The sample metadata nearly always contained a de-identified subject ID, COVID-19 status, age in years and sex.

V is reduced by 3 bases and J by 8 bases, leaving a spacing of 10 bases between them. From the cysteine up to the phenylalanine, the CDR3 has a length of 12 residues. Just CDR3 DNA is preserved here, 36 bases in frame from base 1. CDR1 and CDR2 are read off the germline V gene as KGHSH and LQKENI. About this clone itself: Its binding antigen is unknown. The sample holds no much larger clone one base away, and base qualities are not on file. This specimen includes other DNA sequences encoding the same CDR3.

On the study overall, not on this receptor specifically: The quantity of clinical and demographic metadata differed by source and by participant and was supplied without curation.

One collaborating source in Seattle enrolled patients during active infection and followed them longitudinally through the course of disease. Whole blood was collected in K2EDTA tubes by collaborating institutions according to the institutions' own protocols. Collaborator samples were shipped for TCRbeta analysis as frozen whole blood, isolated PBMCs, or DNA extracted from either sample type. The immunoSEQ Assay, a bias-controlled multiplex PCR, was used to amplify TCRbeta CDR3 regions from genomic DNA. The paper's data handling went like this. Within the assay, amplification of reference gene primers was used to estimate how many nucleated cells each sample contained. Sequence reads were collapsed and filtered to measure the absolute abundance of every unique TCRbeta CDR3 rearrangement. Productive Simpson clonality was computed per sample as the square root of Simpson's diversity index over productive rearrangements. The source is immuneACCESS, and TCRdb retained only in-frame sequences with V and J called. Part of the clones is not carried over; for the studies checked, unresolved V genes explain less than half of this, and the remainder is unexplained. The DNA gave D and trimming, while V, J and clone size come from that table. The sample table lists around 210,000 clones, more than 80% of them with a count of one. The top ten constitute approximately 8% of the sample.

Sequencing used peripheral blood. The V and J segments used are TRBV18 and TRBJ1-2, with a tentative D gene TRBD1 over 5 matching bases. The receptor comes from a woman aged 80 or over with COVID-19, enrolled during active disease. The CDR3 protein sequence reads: CASSPAGRGYTF. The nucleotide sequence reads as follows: TGTGCCAGCTCACCCGCAGGGCGGGGCTACACCTTC. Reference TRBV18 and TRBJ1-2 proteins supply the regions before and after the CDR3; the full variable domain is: NAGVMQNPRHLVRRRGQEARLRCSPMKGHSHVYWYRQLPEEGLKFMVYLQKENIIDESGMPKERFSAEFPKEGPSILRIQQVVRGDSAAYFCASSPAGRGYTFGSGTRLTVV.